This is a list of T cell receptor beta chains from one sample in a study of blood T cell repertoires in COVID-19. Sequenced by immunoSEQ multiplex PCR; TCRdb stores in-frame clones only, minus some. The sample lists roughly 73,000 clones; roughly 79% were seen once. Sequencing was performed on peripheral blood. Source of these receptors: a man aged 65 to 79 with acute or convalescent COVID-19. Both conserved end residues are part of each CDR3. A D gene is named only where the DNA matches it firmly. Only part of the rows carry a size: once, few, many, or a class if the clone is expanded.

TRBJ2-1,TRBV27,TRBD2,-,16,TGTGCCAGCAGTTCGGGGACTAGCGGGAGTTGGAATGAGCAGTTCTTC,CASSSGTSGSWNEQFF
TRBJ1-4,TRBV10-3,-,-,14,TGTGCCATCGCCCGGGAGGGCGGGAGGGAAAAACTGTTTTTT,CAIAREGGREKLFF
TRBJ1-4,TRBV14,-,-,15,TGTGCCAGCAGCCCCCTGGGGGGGATGGATGAAAAACTGTTTTTT,CASSPLGGMDEKLFF
TRBJ2-1,TRBV15,TRBD1,-,13,TGTGCCACCAGCAAAGGGACAGGCTTGATTGTGTTCTTC,CATSKGTGLIVFF
TRBJ2-7,TRBV25-1,TRBD1,-,12,TGTGCCAGCAGCGATCCCGGGACAGTATCGTACTTC,CASSDPGTVSYF
TRBJ2-1,TRBV2,TRBD2,-,21,TGTGCCAGCTCTCGGACTAGCGGGAGGAGCATACAGTCATCGTGGGGCAATGAGCAGTTCTTC,CASSRTSGRSIQSSWGNEQFF
TRBJ2-7,TRBV11-3,-,-,13,TGTGCCAGCAGCCCCCGGAGCTCCTACGAGCAGTACTTC,CASSPRSSYEQYF
TRBJ2-1,TRBV7-3,TRBD2,few,19,TGTGCCAGCAGCTCTCCCAATGATACTAGCGGGAGAACCTACAATGAGCAGTTCTTC,CASSSPNDTSGRTYNEQFF
TRBJ1-4,TRBV28,-,-,14,TGTGCCAGCAGTTTGGGGGCCTGGAGCGAAAAACTGTTTTTT,CASSLGAWSEKLFF
TRBJ2-1,TRBV11-2,-,few,12,TGTGCCAGCAGCTACCTAGCAAATGAGCAGTTCTTC,CASSYLANEQFF
TRBJ1-3,TRBV5-1,-,-,17,TGCGCCAGCAGCTTGGAAAGTACGGTTCGATCTGGAAACACCATATATTTT,CASSLESTVRSGNTIYF
TRBJ2-7,TRBV27,-,-,14,TGTGCCAGCAGTTCCCCCCGGGGAAAATACGAGCAGTACTTC,CASSSPRGKYEQYF
TRBJ2-1,TRBV6-5,-,-,16,TGTGCCAGCAGTTACTCGCCTACCCCCGGGGGCAATGAGCAGTTCTTC,CASSYSPTPGGNEQFF
TRBJ1-6,TRBV29-1,TRBD1,-,13,TGCAGCGTTCTTGACAGGGGGGATTCACCCCTCCACTTT,CSVLDRGDSPLHF
TRBJ2-7,TRBV27,TRBD1,-,15,TGTGCCAGCAGTTCTATTACAGGGGCCCCCTACGAGCAGTACTTC,CASSSITGAPYEQYF
TRBJ2-1,TRBV6-2/TRBV6-3,TRBD2,-,15,TGTGCCAGCAGTTCCGCTAGCGGGGGTTACAATGAGCAGTTCTTC,CASSSASGGYNEQFF
TRBJ2-3,TRBV6-2/TRBV6-3,TRBD2,-,15,TGTGCCAGCATCCCTACGGGGGGGCTGGCAGATACGCAGTATTTT,CASIPTGGLADTQYF
TRBJ2-7,TRBV15,-,-,13,TGTGCCACCAGCCTCACACAGGGCGACGAGCAGTACTTC,CATSLTQGDEQYF
TRBJ2-1,TRBV24-1,TRBD1,-,13,TGTGCCACGGGGGCAGGGGGATACAATGAGCAGTTCTTC,CATGAGGYNEQFF
TRBJ2-5,TRBV11-2,TRBD1,-,14,TGTGCCAGCAGCCCACAGGGGTTGGGGGAGACCCAGTACTTC,CASSPQGLGETQYF
TRBJ1-2,TRBV29-1,-,-,13,TGCAGCGTTGACAGGGTCGCAAGCTATGGCTACACCTTC,CSVDRVASYGYTF
TRBJ2-5,TRBV19,TRBD2,-,16,TGTGCCAGTAGTATCGGGGGGTCTCTGGGCCAAGAGACCCAGTACTTC,CASSIGGSLGQETQYF
TRBJ2-1,TRBV11-2,TRBD2,-,17,TGTGCCAGCAGCTTAGGTAGCGGGAGCCCCTCCTACAATGAGCAGTTCTTC,CASSLGSGSPSYNEQFF
TRBJ2-1,TRBV6-5,TRBD2,few,15,TGTGCCACCATAGTCGAAGCGGGAGAATACAATGAGCAGTTCTTC,CATIVEAGEYNEQFF
TRBJ2-7,TRBV27,TRBD2,-,15,TGTGCCAGCAGTCGGGGGGTCAGTCCCTCCTACGAGCAGTACTTC,CASSRGVSPSYEQYF
TRBJ1-4,TRBV11-2,-,once,16,TGTGCCAGCAGCTTAGTCGGTGGCGGTTTTAATGAAAAACTGTTTTTT,CASSLVGGGFNEKLFF
TRBJ2-6,TRBV2,-,few,16,TGTGCAGCGGAGGGAGGTGATTACTCTGGGGCCAACGTCCTGACTTTC,CAAEGGDYSGANVLTF
TRBJ1-2,TRBV28,-,few,14,TGTGCCAGCATCACGGACATTCCTAACTATGGCTACACCTTC,CASITDIPNYGYTF
TRBJ1-5,TRBV9,-,-,14,TGTGCCAGCAGCGAAACACAGTTAGGTCAGCCCCAGCATTTT,CASSETQLGQPQHF
TRBJ2-3,TRBV19,TRBD2,-,17,TGTGCCAGTAGTATCCTGGCGACTAGCGAAAGCACAGATACGCAGTATTTT,CASSILATSESTDTQYF
TRBJ2-1,TRBV10-2,TRBD2,-,15,TGCGCCAGCAGTGAGATAGGGACTAGCGGGGTTGAGCAGTTCTTC,CASSEIGTSGVEQFF
TRBJ1-5,TRBV24-1,-,-,13,TGTGCCACCAGTGAAAGGGGCAGGGATCCCCAGCATTTT,CATSERGRDPQHF
TRBJ2-1,TRBV5-1,TRBD1,-,14,TGCGCCAGCAGCGCCGGACAGGACCTAAATGAGCAGTTCTTC,CASSAGQDLNEQFF